This TCR beta chain was documented in a study of prognosis after radiotherapy for stage I lung cancer. Study context: Deemed medically inoperable were all patients with non-small cell lung cancer. Patients were 13 men and roughly 6 women aged about 53 to 84, median roughly 76 years. Receipt of concurrent therapy with stereotactic body radiotherapy occurred in no patient.

The trim removed 6 bases at V and 3 bases at J, leaving 5 bases unmatched. The CDR3 is 14 amino acids. This clonotype was recorded many times. Its antigen is unknown. Study-level results: In the expanded TCR clones, tumor specificity was not determined.

From genomic DNA, TCR beta CDR3 was amplified by two-round multiplex PCR. Round-one PCR had primers specific to each TRBV and TRBJ gene. A single record per CDR3 protein comes from TCRdb applying MiXCR to the multiplex PCR reads. Here the sample spans fewer than 35,000 distinct CDR3 sequences, roughly 30% being singletons. The V gene is TRBV12-3 or TRBV12-4, the J gene TRBJ2-1, with 7 bases aligning to TRBD2. Here the sequenced sample was PBMCs, taken before or after stereotactic body radiation therapy (not recorded which). The sequence was obtained from a donor over 45 with non-small cell lung cancer. This chain's CDR3 is CASSPRGSYNEQFF. The CDR3 DNA follows: TGTGCCAGCAGCCCCCGCGGGAGCTACAATGAGCAGTTCTTC.